A selection of T cell receptor beta chains follows, all from one sample in a study of blood T cell repertoires in COVID-19. Here immunoSEQ multiplex PCR was the method, and the copy in TCRdb shows in-frame clones only, minus some. The sample holds almost 55,000 clones, around 84% seen once. Material: peripheral blood. Receptors originate from a man between 45 and 60 years old with acute or convalescent COVID-19. CDR3s include the opening cysteine and the closing phenylalanine or tryptophan. Fields, in order: clone size, D gene, V gene, J gene, CDR3 DNA, CDR3 protein. A D gene is named only where the DNA matches it firmly. Some rows mark clone size as missing; the rest say once, few, many or name a class of expanded clone.

NA	TRBD2	TRBV19	TRBJ2-5	TGTGCCACTGGAGCGGGGGCCCTACAAGAGACCCAGTACTTC	CATGAGALQETQYF
few	NA	TRBV7-5	TRBJ2-1	TGTGCCAGAAGCTCTTACAGGACCGGCGGCTCCTACAATGAGCAGTTCTTC	CARSSYRTGGSYNEQFF
NA	NA	TRBV4-1	TRBJ1-2	TGCGCCAGCAGCCAAGTCGGGTCCTGGGACTATGGCTACACCTTC	CASSQVGSWDYGYTF
once	TRBD2	TRBV6-1	TRBJ2-5	TGTGCCAGCAGTGAAAACCCTCTAGCGGGAGGGCCTCGGGAGACCCAGTACTTC	CASSENPLAGGPRETQYF
NA	TRBD1	TRBV28	TRBJ2-3	TGTGCCAGCACTCCGGGGACAGGGCACACAGATACGCAGTATTTT	CASTPGTGHTDTQYF
NA	NA	TRBV2	TRBJ2-5	TGTGCCAGCACCAGAAGGGGTGGGTACCAAGAGACCCAGTACTTC	CASTRRGGYQETQYF
few	TRBD1	TRBV4-1	TRBJ2-7	TGCGCCAGCAGCCAAGCTGGGACAGGGGGTTACGAGCAGTACTTC	CASSQAGTGGYEQYF
NA	TRBD2	TRBV6-6	TRBJ2-5	TGTGCCAGCAGACAGACTGCGGGAGATTCTGAGACCCAGTACTTC	CASRQTAGDSETQYF
once	TRBD2	TRBV9	TRBJ2-3	TGTGCCAGCAGCGTAGTCTCGGGGGGTAGCACTCGGACGCAGTATTTT	CASSVVSGGSTRTQYF
NA	TRBD1	TRBV19	TRBJ2-3	TGTGCCAGTAGGCCGGGACAGTCAACAGATACGCAGTATTTT	CASRPGQSTDTQYF
NA	NA	TRBV19	TRBJ2-3	TGTGCCAGTAGCAAACAGGACCGGAACACGCAGTATTTT	CASSKQDRNTQYF
NA	NA	TRBV3-1/TRBV3-2	TRBJ1-3	TGTGCCAGCAGCCAGGATGGTGAAGGGGCTGGAAACACCATATATTTT	CASSQDGEGAGNTIYF
NA	NA	TRBV30	TRBJ1-2	TGTGCCTGGATCAATAGGACAGCGAGGGGCTACACCTTC	CAWINRTARGYTF
few	TRBD1	TRBV7-8	TRBJ1-2	TGTGCCAGCAGCCTAAGACAGGGGAACTATGGCTACACCTTC	CASSLRQGNYGYTF
NA	TRBD2	TRBV10-2	TRBJ2-7	TGCGCCAGCAGTGGGGGGACTAGCGGATACGAGCAGTACTTC	CASSGGTSGYEQYF
NA	TRBD1	TRBV30	TRBJ2-6	TGTGCCTGGTCAGGGGACAGCCTCTCTGGGGCCAACGTCCTGACTTTC	CAWSGDSLSGANVLTF
NA	NA	TRBV12-3/TRBV12-4	TRBJ2-5	TGTGCCAGCAGTCTCACTACGGGTGAGACCCAGTACTTC	CASSLTTGETQYF
few	NA	TRBV7-2	TRBJ2-7	TGTGCCAGCAGCTTCACAGGGTTCTCCTACGAGCAGTACTTC	CASSFTGFSYEQYF
NA	TRBD1	TRBV5-1	TRBJ1-1	TGCGCCAGCAGCTCCTATTACACAGGGGGAAGAACTGAAGCTTTCTTT	CASSSYYTGGRTEAFF
NA	NA	TRBV24-1	TRBJ2-3	TGTGCCACCAGAACGGGACTCACAGATACGCAGTATTTT	CATRTGLTDTQYF
NA	NA	TRBV5-1	TRBJ1-5	TGCGCCAGCAGCTTGGTCGGGAATCAGCCCCAGCATTTT	CASSLVGNQPQHF
NA	TRBD2	TRBV7-7	TRBJ2-1	TGTGCTAGCAGCTTAGAGCTAGCGGGAGGGTACAATGAGCAGTTCTTC	CASSLELAGGYNEQFF
NA	TRBD2	TRBV6-1	TRBJ2-7	TGTGCCAGCAGTGAAGCGCGGGTCGTAGCGGGGGCCTCCTACGAGCAGTACTTC	CASSEARVVAGASYEQYF
NA	NA	TRBV7-9	TRBJ1-2	TGTGCCAGCAGCTTAGTCGGGGGGAGCTATGGCTACACCTTC	CASSLVGGSYGYTF
NA	TRBD1	TRBV27	TRBJ1-4	TGTGCCAGCGGAAAACCCGACAGGGCTGGGAATGAAAAACTGTTTTTT	CASGKPDRAGNEKLFF
NA	TRBD1	TRBV5-1	TRBJ2-5	TGCGCCAGCGGGACAGTCCAAGAGACCCAGTACTTC	CASGTVQETQYF
NA	TRBD2	TRBV5-1	TRBJ2-7	TGCGCCAGCAGCTCGGGACTAGCGGAGAAATACGAGCAGTACTTC	CASSSGLAEKYEQYF
few	NA	TRBV4-2	TRBJ2-7	TGTGCCAGCAGCCAAGAACTCCTCGACTCCTACGAGCAGTACTTC	CASSQELLDSYEQYF
NA	TRBD2	TRBV18	TRBJ2-1	TGTGCCAGCTCACCGGGTAGCGGGAGTCACAATGAGCAGTTCTTC	CASSPGSGSHNEQFF
NA	TRBD1	TRBV2	TRBJ1-6	TGTGCCAGGATGGACAGGGATGGGTCACCCCTCCACTTT	CARMDRDGSPLHF
NA	TRBD1	TRBV6-5	TRBJ1-5	TGTGCCAGCAGTCAGGGACAGGCAGGTTCGCCCCAGCATTTT	CASSQGQAGSPQHF
few	TRBD2	TRBV5-1	TRBJ2-1	TGCGCCAGCAGCTGGACGCCGGGACTAGCTGCGAATGAGCAGTTCTTC	CASSWTPGLAANEQFF
NA	NA	TRBV18	TRBJ2-7	TGTGCCAGCTCACCATCCGGGGGTGTCTACGAGCAGTACTTC	CASSPSGGVYEQYF
NA	TRBD2	TRBV19	TRBJ2-1	TGTGCCAGTAGTATTAAACTAGCGGGGAACAATGAGCAGTTCTTC	CASSIKLAGNNEQFF
NA	NA	TRBV2	TRBJ2-1	TGTGCCAGCCAGAAGGGGGGGCCCTACAATGAGCAGTTCTTC	CASQKGGPYNEQFF
NA	NA	TRBV7-9	TRBJ1-5	TGTGCCAGCAGCCCCCCGGGCGGGACGGATAATCAGCCCCAGCATTTT	CASSPPGGTDNQPQHF
NA	TRBD2	TRBV10-2	TRBJ2-1	TGCGCCAGCAGTGACAGGACTAGGAATGAGCAGTTCTTC	CASSDRTRNEQFF
NA	NA	TRBV5-1	TRBJ2-7	TGCGCCAGCAGCTTCGACTCACCCCTCTACGAGCAGTACTTC	CASSFDSPLYEQYF
many	TRBD2	TRBV6-4	TRBJ2-3	TGTGCCAGCAGTCGGACTAGCGGGGGTACAGATACGCAGTATTTT	CASSRTSGGTDTQYF
NA	TRBD1	TRBV5-6	TRBJ1-3	TGTGCCAGCAGCTTGGGGCAGGGGGCAGCCGGAAACACCATATATTTT	CASSLGQGAAGNTIYF
NA	NA	TRBV6-1	TRBJ1-1	TGTGCCAGCAGTGAATGGAGGGAGAACACTGAAGCTTTCTTT	CASSEWRENTEAFF
few	TRBD1	TRBV12-5	TRBJ2-7	TGTGCTAGTGGTTTGACGACCGGGACAGGGGGCTACGAGCAGTACTTC	CASGLTTGTGGYEQYF
NA	TRBD2	TRBV7-7	TRBJ2-1	TGTGCTAGCAGCCTCGGGACTAGCGGGAGGAATGAGCAGTTCTTC	CASSLGTSGRNEQFF
NA	NA	TRBV9	TRBJ1-5	TGTGCCAGCAGCGTAGCCGGCCAGACTGATCAGCCCCAGCATTTT	CASSVAGQTDQPQHF
NA	NA	TRBV14	TRBJ1-1	TGTGCCAGCAGCCAAGAATCCGTATACCCTAAAGCTTTCTTT	CASSQESVYPKAFF
once	TRBD1	TRBV4-1	TRBJ2-1	TGCGCCAGCAGCCAAGATCGCCGGGACAGATACAATGAGCAGTTCTTC	CASSQDRRDRYNEQFF
NA	TRBD1	TRBV5-4	TRBJ2-7	TGTGCCAGCAGCCGGGCCCAGGGGGCGGGATACGAGCAGTACTTC	CASSRAQGAGYEQYF
NA	NA	TRBV6-5	TRBJ1-1	TGTGCCAGCGGGAGGGGTGCTGAAGCTTTCTTT	CASGRGAEAFF
NA	NA	TRBV19	TRBJ2-1	TGTGCCAGTAGTAGCCAGGGACTCACTGAGCAGTTCTTC	CASSSQGLTEQFF
NA	TRBD1	TRBV28	TRBJ1-1	TGTGCCAGCAGGCGTGGACAGGGTATGAACACTGAAGCTTTCTTT	CASRRGQGMNTEAFF
few	TRBD1	TRBV2	TRBJ1-3	TGTGCCAGCAGTGAAGGGACAGGTCCTGGAAACACCATATATTTT	CASSEGTGPGNTIYF
NA	NA	TRBV6-5	TRBJ1-5	TGTGCCACCTCCCGCGGGGGGGGCAGCAATCAGCCCCAGCATTTT	CATSRGGGSNQPQHF
few	TRBD1	TRBV4-1	TRBJ2-7	TGCGCCAGCAGCCACGGGACAGCCCCCGAGCAGTACTTC	CASSHGTAPEQYF
NA	NA	TRBV7-3	TRBJ2-3	TGTGCCAGCAGCGAGGGGGAGTCCGGCTGGCAGTATTTT	CASSEGESGWQYF
NA	NA	TRBV11-3	TRBJ2-2	TGTGCCAGCAGCCACGGACTGTATCCGAACACCGGGGAGCTGTTTTTT	CASSHGLYPNTGELFF